The 25 T cell receptor beta chains listed next were all sequenced from one sample in a study of blood T cell repertoires in COVID-19. Sequenced by immunoSEQ multiplex PCR; TCRdb stores in-frame clones only, minus some. The sample records about 220,000 clones, 82% being singletons. The sequenced sample consisted of peripheral blood. These receptors were collected from a woman in her seventies with COVID-19, enrolled during active disease.

The chain is built from TRBV27 and TRBJ1-1; 7 nucleotides line up with TRBD1. Germline CDR1 and CDR2: MNHEY and SMNVEV (reference sequence). The CDR3 spans 15 residues. V lost 5 bases and J lost 2; bases outside the gene matches: 8. The chain's CDR3 is CASSTDRDRNTEAFF. The CDR3 DNA is TGTGCCAGCAGTACTGACAGGGATCGAAACACTGAAGCTTTCTTT.

This chain uses TRBV5-1 with TRBJ1-5; 7 bases line up with TRBD1. The trim removed 5 bases at V and 0 bases at J, leaving 5 bases unmatched. Germline loops: CDR1 SGHRS, CDR2 YFSETQ. The CDR3 extends over 15 amino acids. CDR3 in DNA: TGCGCCAGCAGTCAGACAGGGACTAGCAATCAGCCCCAGCATTTT. The encoded protein is CASSQTGTSNQPQHF.

This chain joins TRBV5-1 and TRBJ2-7, with 7 nucleotides matching TRBD1. There are 12 residues in the CDR3. The V segment lost 4 bases and the J segment 6 bases; nucleotides outside the gene matches: 4. Germline assignment: CDR1 SGHRS and CDR2 YFSETQ. CDR3 bases: TGCGCCAGCAGCCAACAGGGGTCCGAGCAGTACTTC. This gives the protein CASSQQGSEQYF.

The chain joins TRBV6-1 to TRBJ2-2, with D maybe TRBD2 (5 bases). Germline-derived CDR1 and CDR2 are MNHNS and SASEGT. Trimming left V 2 bases short and J 4 bases short, with 14 bases between. The CDR3 covers 16 residues. The CDR3 loop reads CASSENLGAGTGELFF. CDR3 coding DNA: TGTGCCAGCAGTGAAAATCTGGGAGCCGGCACCGGGGAGCTGTTTTTT.

This clone showed up just a few times. This rearrangement joins TRBV27 to TRBJ1-3, with D possibly TRBD1 on 5 matching bases. CDR3 length equals 14 residues. Germline CDR1 is MNHEY and CDR2 is SMNVEV (reference sequence). Trimming cost V 3 bases and J 2 bases, with 8 bases left between them. CDR3 amino acids: CASSFGRAGNTIYF. CDR3 nucleotide sequence: TGTGCCAGCAGTTTCGGCAGGGCTGGAAACACCATATATTTT.

The chain is built from TRBV10-1 and TRBJ2-1, with TRBD1 as a possible D gene (6 bases). The germline gives CDR1 WNHNN, CDR2 SYGVQD (reference sequence). Trimming left V 0 bases short and J 3 bases short, with 21 bases between. This CDR3 is 19 amino acids long. CDR3 DNA sequence: TGCGCCAGCAGTGAGTCCACCCTACAGGGACCCCAAAGCTACAATGAGCAGTTCTTC. This codes for CASSESTLQGPQSYNEQFF.

The chain carries TRBV30 and TRBJ1-5, with D possibly TRBD1 on 6 matching bases. Germline lookup yields CDR1 GTSNPN and CDR2 SVGIG (reference sequence). The CDR3 is 13 amino acids. Trimming took 4 bases from V and 6 from J, leaving 13 bases between them. In DNA, the CDR3 is TGTGCCTGGAATGGACAGACGGGTCAGCCCCAGCATTTT. This encodes CAWNGQTGQPQHF.

CDR3 sequence reads: CATSRDNRGGPGNTIYF. CDR3 nucleotides: TGTGCCACCAGCAGAGATAATCGGGGAGGGCCTGGAAACACCATATATTTT. The rearrangement links TRBV15 to TRBJ1-3, with unresolved D. Per the germline V gene, CDR1 is LNHNV and CDR2 is YYDKDF (reference sequence). This CDR3 has 17 residues. The V gene lost 0 bases and the J gene lost 2 bases, with 14 bases spanning the gap.

J is TRBJ2-1 and V is TRBV6-6, with 10 bases that match TRBD1. Trimming took 6 bases from V and 8 from J; bases not matched to a gene: 10. The CDR3 has 15 amino acids. In germline, CDR1 is MNHNY, CDR2 SVGAGI (reference sequence). The CDR3 sequence is CASSYSRDRGHEQFF. As DNA, the CDR3 is TGTGCCAGCAGCTATAGCCGGGACAGGGGACATGAGCAGTTCTTC.

The gene calls are TRBV4-3 and TRBJ2-5; D is perhaps TRBD2 (6 bases). Trimming took 0 bases from V and 4 from J, leaving 9 bases between them. Germline assignment: CDR1 LGHNA and CDR2 YSLEER. The CDR3 covers 14 residues. The CDR3 region is CASSQEEGAETQYF. CDR3 DNA: TGCGCCAGCAGCCAAGAGGAGGGTGCAGAGACCCAGTACTTC.

The chain is built from TRBV6-5 and TRBJ2-3; possibly TRBD2 for D (6 bases). The ends were cut back, 0 bases at V and 3 bases at J, with 10 bases in the middle. The CDR3 is 15 amino acids. Germline lookup yields CDR1 MNHEY and CDR2 SVGAGI. The CDR3 here is CASSYSAGMTDTQYF. The CDR3 bases are TGTGCCAGCAGTTACTCGGCGGGGATGACAGATACGCAGTATTTT.

CDR3 residues: CASAGGANQETQYF. The CDR3 DNA reads as TGCGCCAGCGCCGGAGGGGCGAATCAAGAGACCCAGTACTTC. The chain employs TRBV5-1 and TRBJ2-5; maybe TRBD2 (6 bases). Per the germline V gene, CDR1 is SGHRS and CDR2 is YFSETQ. The CDR3 runs 14 residues. Trimming cost V 7 bases and J 2 bases, with 15 bases left between them. Looking up the rest from reference TRBV5-1 and TRBJ2-5 gives the full variable domain: KAGVTQTPRYLIKTRGQQVTLSCSPISGHRSVSWYQQTPGQGLQFLFEYFSETQRNKGNFPGRFSGRQFSNSRSEMNVSTLELGDSALYLCASAGGANQETQYFGPGTRLLVL.

The chain has TRBV28 and TRBJ2-3; 9 nucleotides agree with TRBD2. CDR3 size: 15 residues. With 6 bases clipped from V and 4 bases from J, the junction kept 8 bases outside the gene matches. Germline values: CDR1 MDHEN, CDR2 SYDVKM. DNA of the CDR3: TGTGCCAGCAGAGAATCTAGCGGGATGCCAGATACGCAGTATTTT. Its translation: CASRESSGMPDTQYF.

The chain links TRBV6-5 to TRBJ1-2; a possible D gene is TRBD1 (6 bases). The germline V gene encodes CDR1 MNHEY and CDR2 SVGAGI. Trimming pared 6 bases from V and 10 bases from J, leaving 21 bases between. The CDR3 has 14 residues. The CDR3 DNA reads as TGTGCCAGCAGATCAACAGGGATGAGCAAGTTCTACACCTTC. As protein: CASRSTGMSKFYTF.

The count of this clone is one. The V and J genes are TRBV5-6 and TRBJ1-4; 8 nucleotides align to TRBD1. V lost 4 bases to trimming and J lost 8 bases; unmatched junction nucleotides: 4. In germline, CDR1 is SGHDT, CDR2 YYEEEE. The CDR3 consists of 13 residues. CDR3 protein: CASSKDRVEKLFF. The CDR3 region has the DNA TGTGCCAGCAGCAAGGACAGGGTCGAAAAACTGTTTTTT.

This chain connects TRBV10-2 to TRBJ2-3, with D perhaps TRBD2 (6 bases). The CDR3 is 16 residues long. Germline CDR1 is WSHSY and CDR2 is SAAADI. Trimming removed 8 bases at V and 0 bases at J, with 18 bases between. CDR3 residues: CASRDSGVWSTDTQYF. The CDR3 coding sequence is TGCGCCAGCCGAGACTCGGGGGTGTGGAGCACAGATACGCAGTATTTT.

The V gene is TRBV6-7, the J gene TRBJ1-6; TRBD1 aligns across 9 bases. TRBV6-7 is assigned to the ORF class and has an uncertain function. The CDR3 consists of 15 residues. Germline trimming cut 11 bases from V and 2 bases from J; bases unmatched to any gene: 7. The CDR3 DNA follows: TGTGCCGGTTCCGGGACAGGGACCTATAATTCACCCCTCCACTTT. Protein: CAGSGTGTYNSPLHF.

Only a few counts were recorded for this clone. This chain joins TRBV2 and TRBJ1-4, with 8 bases that match TRBD1. CDR3 length: 15 amino acids. Germline CDR1 is SNHLY and CDR2 is FYNNEI. The V gene end was trimmed by 8 bases and the J gene end by 3 bases; junction bases not matched to a gene: 8. CDR3: CASASGGISNEKLFF. CDR3 nucleotides: TGTGCCAGCGCCTCAGGGGGCATATCTAATGAAAAACTGTTTTTT.

This clone was recorded only once. Because the CDR3's place on the DNA is in doubt, the DNA is left out and the CDR3 is given as listed by TCRdb. The chain joins TRBV2 to TRBJ2-2; TRBD2, as called in the table, went unchecked against the DNA. CDR1 and CDR2 from the germline V gene are SNHLY and FYNNEI. The CDR3 is 18 amino acids long, termini counted. The CDR3 reads CAGSLDGTSGRRAGELFF.

The chain has TRBV5-1 and TRBJ1-5; 7 positions match TRBD1. CDR1 and CDR2 from the germline V gene are SGHRS and YFSETQ. The V gene end was trimmed by 0 bases and the J gene end by 7 bases; junction bases not matched to a gene: 7. This CDR3 region has 15 residues. The CDR3 sequence: CASSLEPGGGQPQHF. The CDR3 nucleotides are TGCGCCAGCAGCTTGGAACCAGGGGGTGGCCAGCCCCAGCATTTT.

The V call is TRBV18, the J call TRBJ1-1, with a weak D call TRBD1 (6 bases). The CDR3 has 13 residues. Deletions cut 10 bases from V and 2 bases from J, with 14 bases between. Germline CDR1 is KGHSH and CDR2 is LQKENI. CDR3 DNA: TGTGCCACTCTGGACAGCGCTAACACTGAAGCTTTCTTT. Translating gives CATLDSANTEAFF. Drawing the rest from reference TRBV18 and TRBJ1-1, the complete variable domain is NAGVMQNPRHLVRRRGQEARLRCSPMKGHSHVYWYRQLPEEGLKFMVYLQKENIIDESGMPKERFSAEFPKEGPSILRIQQVVRGDSAAYFCATLDSANTEAFFGQGTRLTVV.

The chain recombines TRBV5-1 with TRBJ2-1; 9 positions agree with TRBD2. The germline V gene has CDR1 SGHRS and CDR2 YFSETQ. CDR3 length: 16 residues. Trimming removed 0 bases from V and 4 bases from J; junction bases left unmatched: 5. CDR3 bases: TGCGCCAGCAGCTTGGCGTCTAGCGGGACTTACAATGAGCAGTTCTTC. Translation: CASSLASSGTYNEQFF.

The genes are TRBV18 and TRBJ2-2; 9 bases are shared with TRBD1. With 5 bases clipped from V and 0 bases from J, the junction kept 4 bases outside the gene matches. The length of the CDR3 is 16 residues. CDR1 is KGHSH, CDR2 LQKENI, per germline. The CDR3 is CASSTWDRANTGELFF. The CDR3 nucleotides read TGTGCCAGCTCAACTTGGGACAGGGCGAACACCGGGGAGCTGTTTTTT. Using reference TRBV18 and TRBJ2-2 for the parts outside the CDR3, the full variable domain is NAGVMQNPRHLVRRRGQEARLRCSPMKGHSHVYWYRQLPEEGLKFMVYLQKENIIDESGMPKERFSAEFPKEGPSILRIQQVVRGDSAAYFCASSTWDRANTGELFFGEGSRLTVL.

The gene calls are TRBV19 and TRBJ2-2; 7 nucleotides align to TRBD1. Germline V gene lookup returns CDR1 LNHDA and CDR2 SQIVND (reference sequence). The V segment lost 6 bases and the J segment 0 bases; nucleotides outside the gene matches: 7. CDR3 length: 16 residues. Written as DNA, the CDR3 is TGTGCCAGTAGCCGACAGGGATCCACGAACACCGGGGAGCTGTTTTTT. Its translation: CASSRQGSTNTGELFF.

The rearrangement joins TRBV3-1 (or the pseudogene TRBV3-2) to TRBJ2-7, with 10 positions matching TRBD2. The CDR3 runs 15 residues. The germline V gene has CDR1 LGHDT and CDR2 YNNKEL (reference sequence). The V segment lost 2 bases and the J segment 3 bases; nucleotides outside the gene matches: 4. CDR3 sequence reads: CASSQPRTSGYEQYF. The CDR3 coding sequence is TGTGCCAGCAGCCAACCCCGGACTAGCGGCTACGAGCAGTACTTC.